This TCR beta chain is drawn from a study of tumor and adjacent non-tumor tissue in lung cancer. Trimming pared 6 bases from V and 13 bases from J, leaving 21 bases between. CDR1 is SGHAT and CDR2 is FQDESV in the germline V gene (reference sequence). This CDR3 is 14 amino acids long. TCRbeta libraries were built with three rounds of nested PCR, modified from ARM-PCR. MiXCR was run by TCRdb on the multiplex PCR reads, yielding one entry per CDR3 protein. The data contain approximately 140,000 distinct CDR3 sequences, about 71% of them singletons. General study results and limits: Tumor repertoires had a smaller top 100 clone share than normal lung.

In regard to this clonotype: No antigen is known for it.

No cell sorting was done before RNA was extracted from the tissue. Sequencing was carried out using lung tumor tissue. The source is a man aged 55 to 70 with small cell lung cancer. The V and J genes are TRBV11-1 and TRBJ2-2; D call uncertain. CDR3 in amino acids: CASRGRVNTRRLFF. The CDR3 DNA is TGTGCCAGCAGAGGTCGGGTGAACACCAGGAGGCTGTTTTTT.